This TCR beta chain is drawn from a study of T cells in Graves' hyperthyroidism and ophthalmopathy. Diagnoses were made from clinical symptoms, serum measures (thyroxine and TRAb), thyroid ultrasound and orbital computed tomography. Notes on the study in general: It was a median approximately 6 months before onset that the model predicted ophthalmopathy.

Amplification yielded TCR beta CDR3 regions, with RNA transcripts as the source. The primer set for the first-round RT-PCR of the TCR CDR3 was HTBI. Each CDR3 protein is one row after TCRdb ran MiXCR on the multiplex PCR reads. This sample yields roughly 99,000 distinct CDR3 sequences, of which approximately 16% are seen a single time; 40% to 50% belongs to the top ten. Germline CDR1 is LGHDT and CDR2 is YNNKEL (reference sequence). The CDR3 totals 10 residues. V was shortened by 5 bases and J by 8 bases, with 6 bases between the two germline ends. This clonotype has a count of ten or more. Its antigen is undetermined.

The TCR originated in a woman between 50 and 59 years old with Graves' hyperthyroidism. Material: blood. V and J are TRBV3-1 and TRBJ1-1; tentatively, D is TRBD1 (6 bases). The DNA of the CDR3 is TGTGCCAGCAGCGGGACAGAAGCTTTCTTT. Its translation is CASSGTEAFF. The full variable domain, rest sourced from reference TRBV3-1 and TRBJ1-1, is DTAVSQTPKYLVTQMGNDKSIKCEQNLGHDTMYWYKQDSKKFLKIMFSYNNKELIINETVPNRFSPKSPDKAHLNLHINSLELGDSAVYFCASSGTEAFFGQGTRLTVV.